Detailed here is one TCR beta chain. The data were obtained in a study of blood T cell repertoires in COVID-19. Study at large: Specimens from acute and convalescent COVID-19 originated in the United States, Italy and Spain. The analysed material was cDNA or gDNA that came from T cells, B-cell-depleted T cells, or PBMCs.

The authors' processing: Nucleated cell counts were estimated from reference gene primer amplification. Assay used: immunoSEQ multiplex PCR; TCRdb lists only in-frame clones, some missing. V, J and clone size are taken as reported in that table, and D and trimming were inferred from the DNA itself. The data contain some 290,000 clones, roughly 86% of them singletons. Germline V CDR1 and CDR2: SGHRS, YFSETQ. This CDR3 has 14 amino acids. Trimming cost V 2 bases and J 3 bases, with 11 bases left between them. The source material was peripheral blood. The sequence came from a man younger than 35 with active or convalescent COVID-19. The chain couples TRBV5-1 to TRBJ1-1; D gene unclear. The CDR3 DNA follows: TGCGCCAGCAGCTTTAGCTGGGGAGACACTGAAGCTTTCTTT. Residues: CASSFSWGDTEAFF.